The 27 T cell receptor beta chains listed next were all sequenced from one sample in a study of long-term antiretroviral therapy in people with HIV. An immunoSEQ assay, version v3.0, was performed at survey level. Method: immunoSEQ multiplex PCR; TCRdb's copy keeps in-frame clones and lacks some. The repertoire holds over 40,000 clones, with roughly 95% as singletons. This sample comprised unsorted PBMCs, obtained 3.7 years after starting antiretroviral therapy. All receptors come from a woman in her forties or fifties with HIV.

The chain combines TRBV11-2 with TRBJ2-2; D not resolved. The germline V and J ends were trimmed by 5 bases and 0 bases, with 7 bases remaining between them. The germline V gene encodes CDR1 SGHAT and CDR2 FQNNGV. This CDR3 region has 14 residues. CDR3 protein: CASSLQPNTGELFF. The CDR3, as DNA: TGTGCCAGCAGCCTCCAGCCGAACACCGGGGAGCTGTTTTTT.

This chain links TRBV7-6 with TRBJ2-3, with D uncertain. Trimming stripped 1 base from V and 2 bases from J, with 4 bases between. This CDR3 comprises 13 residues. Germline-derived CDR1 and CDR2 are SGHVS and FNYEAQ. This CDR3 reads CASSLGYTDTQYF. Here the CDR3 DNA reads TGTGCCAGCAGCTTAGGATACACAGATACGCAGTATTTT. The variable domain in full, completed from reference TRBV7-6 and TRBJ2-3, reads GAGVSQSPRYKVTKRGQDVALRCDPISGHVSLYWYRQALGQGPEFLTYFNYEAQQDKSGLPNDRFSAERPEGSISTLTIQRTEQRDSAMYRCASSLGYTDTQYFGPGTRLTVL.

The V call is TRBV5-1, the J call TRBJ2-3; the D is unclear. V was pared by 7 bases and J by 2 bases, with 11 bases between. Looked up from germline, CDR1 is SGHRS and CDR2 is YFSETQ. The CDR3 extends over 13 amino acids. CDR3: CASGSFPTDTQYF. The CDR3 DNA follows: TGCGCCAGCGGGTCCTTTCCCACAGATACGCAGTATTTT.

This sequence joins TRBV5-1 and TRBJ2-5; 7 nucleotides line up with TRBD1. The V gene end was trimmed by 6 bases and the J gene end by 5 bases; junction bases not matched to a gene: 10. This CDR3 region has 14 residues. Per germline, CDR1 SGHRS and CDR2 YFSETQ. The DNA for the CDR3 is TGCGCCAGCAACCAAAACAGGGGCGGGGAGACCCAGTACTTC. Amino acids: CASNQNRGGETQYF.

On this clone: A junction boundary mismatches the germline segment, possibly from a read error. This chain links TRBV5-6 with TRBJ2-1; 7 bases fit TRBD1. Per the germline V gene, CDR1 is SGHDT and CDR2 is YYEEEE. There are 11 residues in the CDR3. CDR3 in DNA: TGTGCCAGCAGCCGAAGACAGGGTACGGTCTTC. It specifies CASSRRQGTVF.

This clone was counted once. V and J are TRBV6-1 and TRBJ2-7, with D uncertain. The CDR3 covers 12 residues. Germline CDR1 reads MNHNS; CDR2 reads SASEGT. V was clipped by 4 bases and J by 2 bases, with 6 bases between them. The CDR3 DNA reads as TGTGCCAGCAGTGTCGGCGCCTACGAGCAGTACTTC. It is translated as CASSVGAYEQYF.

This sequence joins TRBV29-1 and TRBJ2-7; 9 bases match TRBD1. CDR3 length: 14 residues. Losses at the gene ends were 4 bases for V and 1 base for J; bases not matched to a gene: 5. Germline CDR1 SQVTM, CDR2 ANQGSEA. In DNA form, the CDR3 reads TGCAGCGTTGTGGCCGGGACAGGGTCCTACGAGCAGTACTTC. It encodes CSVVAGTGSYEQYF.

The genes are TRBV11-1 and TRBJ1-6; D might be TRBD1 (5 bases). The CDR3 consists of 14 residues. Germline CDR1 SGHAT, CDR2 FQDESV (reference sequence). V was pared by 2 bases and J by 7 bases, with 9 bases between. The CDR3 loop is CASSLQGTNSPLHF. CDR3 sequence (DNA): TGTGCCAGCAGCTTACAGGGTACGAATTCACCCCTCCACTTT.

The chain recombines TRBV18 with TRBJ1-2; 8 bases are a match to TRBD1. V trimming: 2 bases; J trimming: 4 bases; junction bases outside the gene matches: 12. The CDR3 contains 17 residues. CDR1 and CDR2 from the germline V gene are KGHSH and LQKENI. Here the CDR3 reads CASSPSKGAGGGYGYTF. CDR3 DNA: TGTGCCAGCTCACCATCGAAGGGGGCAGGGGGCGGCTATGGCTACACCTTC.

The chain has TRBV7-3 and TRBJ2-1; 10 bases line up with TRBD2. The CDR3 has 16 amino acids. The V gene end was trimmed by 5 bases and the J gene end by 6 bases; junction bases not matched to a gene: 10. Germline-derived CDR1 and CDR2 are SGHTA and FQGTGA. The CDR3 DNA reads TGTGCCAGCAGCCCCAGGAGCGGGGGGGCACTCAATGAGCAGTTCTTC. Its protein is CASSPRSGGALNEQFF.

The gene calls are TRBV9 and TRBJ1-1, with D perhaps matching TRBD1 (6 bases). In germline, CDR1 is SGDLS, CDR2 YYNGEE. The V and J ends lost 3 bases and 10 bases respectively, with 19 bases between them. The CDR3 has 14 residues. CDR3 in amino acids: CASSAQGQGMGAFF. CDR3 nucleotide sequence: TGTGCCAGCAGCGCCCAGGGGCAGGGGATGGGAGCTTTCTTT. Full variable domain (rest looked up from reference TRBV9 and TRBJ1-1): DSGVTQTPKHLITATGQRVTLRCSPRSGDLSVYWYQQSLDQGLQFLIQYYNGEERAKGNILERFSAQQFPDLHSELNLSSLELGDSALYFCASSAQGQGMGAFFGQGTRLTVV.

CDR3 in amino acids: CASSYGGGVYGYTF. DNA for the CDR3: TGTGCCAGCAGCTACGGTGGGGGCGTCTATGGCTACACCTTC. V and J are TRBV7-2 and TRBJ1-2; D is perhaps TRBD1 (6 bases). The CDR3 totals 14 residues. V lost 4 bases and J 4 bases, leaving 13 bases between the germline ends. Germline V gene data show CDR1 as SGHTA and CDR2 as FQGNSA.

V gene TRBV5-5 combines with J gene TRBJ2-3; tentatively, D is TRBD2 (5 bases). From germline, CDR1 is SGHKS and CDR2 YYEKEE (reference sequence). CDR3 length: 16 amino acids. Trimming pared 0 bases from V and 2 bases from J, leaving 13 bases between. As DNA, the CDR3 is TGTGCCAGCAGCTTGGTTCCGGGAATGAACACAGATACGCAGTATTTT. Its translation: CASSLVPGMNTDTQYF.

This chain joins TRBV6-1 and TRBJ2-7; D unresolved. CDR1 MNHNS and CDR2 SASEGT come from the germline V gene. V was cut by 2 bases and J by 0 bases, with 14 bases left in between. This CDR3 is 16 amino acids long. The CDR3 DNA sequence: TGTGCCAGCAGTGAATTTGGGCCACACAGCTCCTACGAGCAGTACTTC. Protein product: CASSEFGPHSSYEQYF.

V and J are TRBV2 and TRBJ1-2; D not certain. This CDR3 has 13 residues. V gave up 2 bases and J gave up 5 bases, with 9 bases separating them. Germline V gene data show CDR1 as SNHLY and CDR2 as FYNNEI. The CDR3 coding sequence is TGTGCCAGCAGTGAAAACTTTCAATATGGCTACACCTTC. It translates to CASSENFQYGYTF.

This clone was recorded only once. This chain connects TRBV19 to TRBJ2-7; no reliable D call. The V gene's germline CDR1 is LNHDA and CDR2 SQIVND (reference sequence). This CDR3 comprises 12 residues. V was cut by 8 bases and J by 0 bases, with 8 bases left in between. The CDR3 sequence: CASGGGSYEQYF. DNA for the CDR3: TGTGCCAGTGGTGGCGGCTCCTACGAGCAGTACTTC.

This chain joins TRBV5-1 and TRBJ1-6; TRBD1 is a possible D gene (5 bases). Trimming shortened V by 3 bases and J by 7 bases, and 11 bases separated the two germline ends. This CDR3 is 14 amino acids long. Germline loops: CDR1 SGHRS, CDR2 YFSETQ. This chain's CDR3 is CASSSGTGNSPLHF. The CDR3 bases are TGCGCCAGCAGCTCAGGGACGGGGAATTCACCCCTCCACTTT.

V usage is TRBV7-2 and J usage is TRBJ2-5, with D perhaps matching TRBD1 (6 bases). V lost 1 base and J lost 7, with 16 bases in between. The CDR3 totals 15 residues. In germline, CDR1 is SGHTA, CDR2 FQGNSA. The CDR3 bases are TGTGCCAGCAGCTTAGTCGGGTTGGGGGCAGGGACCCAGTACTTC. The encoded protein is CASSLVGLGAGTQYF.

This clone appeared a few times. The CDR3 here is CASSRRVFQETQYF. As DNA, the CDR3 is TGTGCCAGCAGCCGACGGGTTTTCCAAGAGACCCAGTACTTC. J is TRBJ2-5 and V is TRBV14; D is unresolved. CDR1 and CDR2 (germline): SGHDN, FVKESK. The CDR3 has 14 amino acids. The germline V and J ends were trimmed by 4 bases and 1 base, with 10 bases remaining between them.

This chain links TRBV5-6 with TRBJ1-5, with 8 bases identical to TRBD1. From germline, CDR1 is SGHDT and CDR2 YYEEEE. The J segment lost 8 bases and the V segment lost 4 bases, leaving 8 bases of the junction unmatched. This CDR3 comprises 14 residues. CDR3 sequence reads: CASSPGQAQEPQHF. The CDR3, as DNA: TGTGCCAGCAGCCCGGGACAGGCTCAAGAGCCCCAGCATTTT.

The chain employs TRBV14 and TRBJ1-4, with a possible D match to TRBD1 (6 bases). Germline CDR1 SGHDN, CDR2 FVKESK. This CDR3 comprises 13 residues. Trimming removed 0 bases at V and 10 bases at J, with 9 bases between. This CDR3 is CASSQEVGGKLFF. In nucleotides, the CDR3 is TGTGCCAGCAGCCAAGAAGTAGGGGGAAAACTGTTTTTT. The full variable domain, its missing parts supplied by reference TRBV14 and TRBJ1-4, is EAGVTQFPSHSVIEKGQTVTLRCDPISGHDNLYWYRRVMGKEIKFLLHFVKESKQDESGMPNNRFLAERTGGTYSTLKVQPAELEDSGVYFCASSQEVGGKLFFGSGTQLSVL.

The chain combines TRBV29-1 with TRBJ2-7; maybe TRBD1 (6 bases). CDR1 is SQVTM and CDR2 is ANQGSEA in the germline V gene. V gave up 1 base and J gave up 3 bases, with 16 bases separating them. There are 15 residues in the CDR3. The CDR3 DNA reads TGCAGCGTTGAAGTAGGTTACAGGGAATACTACGAGCAGTACTTC. This encodes CSVEVGYREYYEQYF.

V is TRBV29-1 and J is TRBJ2-3; 8 nucleotides align to TRBD2. CDR3 size: 14 residues. V dropped 5 bases and J dropped 1; count of bases not matched to a gene: 5. The germline V gene encodes CDR1 SQVTM and CDR2 ANQGSEA. In nucleotides, the CDR3 is TGCAGCGTTAAAGCGGGGGACGGCACAGATACGCAGTATTTT. It is translated as CSVKAGDGTDTQYF.

The V gene is TRBV5-4, the J gene TRBJ2-7; D unresolved. CDR1 is SGHNT and CDR2 is YYREEE in the germline V gene (reference sequence). Trimming shortened V by 0 bases and J by 3 bases, and 4 bases separated the two germline ends. This CDR3 spans 12 amino acids. In DNA, the CDR3 is TGTGCCAGCAGCTTGGTAGGCTACGAGCAGTACTTC. Encoded protein: CASSLVGYEQYF.

V and J are TRBV19 and TRBJ1-2, with 9 positions matching TRBD1. CDR3 length: 15 residues. V shed 8 bases and J 3 bases; nucleotides not matched to a gene: 10. The V gene's germline CDR1 is LNHDA and CDR2 SQIVND (reference sequence). The CDR3 protein is CASRRRTGADYGYTF. In DNA form, the CDR3 reads TGTGCCAGTCGCCGACGGACAGGGGCGGACTATGGCTACACCTTC.

The chain is built from TRBV14 and TRBJ1-2; 7 bases are a match to TRBD1. CDR3 length: 15 residues. Unmatched junction bases numbered 3, after V lost 0 bases and J lost 2 bases. CDR1 SGHDN and CDR2 FVKESK come from the germline V gene. The CDR3 sequence: CASSQDLGQNYGYTF. DNA of the CDR3: TGTGCCAGCAGCCAAGATTTGGGACAGAACTATGGCTACACCTTC.

The rearrangement joins TRBV25-1 to TRBJ1-2; D is unresolved. Germline CDR1 and CDR2: MGHDK and SYGVNS. V was pared by 7 bases and J by 5 bases, with 8 bases between. The CDR3 length is 11 residues. The CDR3 sequence is CASNHGYGYTF. The CDR3, as DNA: TGTGCCAGCAACCACGGGTATGGCTACACCTTC.